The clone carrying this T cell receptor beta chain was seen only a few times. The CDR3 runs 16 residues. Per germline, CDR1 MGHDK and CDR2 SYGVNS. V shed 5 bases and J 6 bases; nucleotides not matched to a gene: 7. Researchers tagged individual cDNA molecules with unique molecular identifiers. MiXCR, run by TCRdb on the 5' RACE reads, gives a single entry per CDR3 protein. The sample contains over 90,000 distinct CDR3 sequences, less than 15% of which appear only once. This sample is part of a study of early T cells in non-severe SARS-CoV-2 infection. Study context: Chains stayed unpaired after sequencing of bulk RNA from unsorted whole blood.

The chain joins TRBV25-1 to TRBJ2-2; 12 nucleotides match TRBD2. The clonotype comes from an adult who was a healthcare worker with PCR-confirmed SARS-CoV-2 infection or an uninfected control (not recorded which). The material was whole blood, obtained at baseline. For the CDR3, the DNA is TGTGCCAGCAGTCGGGGGACTAGCGGGTTTGCCGGGGAGCTGTTTTTT. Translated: CASSRGTSGFAGELFF. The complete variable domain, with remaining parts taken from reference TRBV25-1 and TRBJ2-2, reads EADIYQTPRYLVIGTGKKITLECSQTMGHDKMYWYQQDPGMELHLIHYSYGVNSTEKGDLSSESTVSRIRTEHFPLTLESARPSHTSQYLCASSRGTSGFAGELFFGEGSRLTVL.